This T cell receptor beta chain derives from a study of Ad26.COV2.S vaccination and SARS-CoV-2 variants. General observations from the study: Ad26.COV2.S recipients had broader spike-specific TCRs (P = 0.0014). The TCR-based breadth and depth measures might underestimate overall T cell responses.

This table comes from immunoSEQ multiplex PCR, and its TCRdb copy is limited to in-frame clones, with some not included. Here the sample spans roughly 420,000 clones, roughly 88% being singletons. Treatment specified: roughly 19 received Ad26.COV2.S at low or high dose, single or two shots; several received placebo; per-sample allocation not given. Sampling was performed 63 days after the first vaccine or placebo injection. An adult donor aged 18-55 years was enrolled in Boston. Wuhan-strain SARS-CoV-2 spike was expressed by the Ad26 vector that made up the vaccine. Trimming removed 11 bases at V and 4 bases at J, with 17 bases between. The CDR3 sequence is 13 residues long. Germline loops: CDR1 LNHDA, CDR2 SQIVND (reference sequence). A word on this clone: No antigen is known for it.

The sample was peripheral blood, taken in a trial of Ad26.COV2.S vaccine versus placebo. J is TRBJ1-2 and V is TRBV19; D perhaps matches TRBD1 (6 bases). The sequence came from a person between 18 and 59 years old who received the Ad26.COV2.S COVID-19 vaccine or a placebo. The CDR3 loop is CAASLGQSYGYTF. The CDR3 nucleotides read TGTGCCGCAAGCTTGGGACAAAGCTATGGCTACACCTTC.